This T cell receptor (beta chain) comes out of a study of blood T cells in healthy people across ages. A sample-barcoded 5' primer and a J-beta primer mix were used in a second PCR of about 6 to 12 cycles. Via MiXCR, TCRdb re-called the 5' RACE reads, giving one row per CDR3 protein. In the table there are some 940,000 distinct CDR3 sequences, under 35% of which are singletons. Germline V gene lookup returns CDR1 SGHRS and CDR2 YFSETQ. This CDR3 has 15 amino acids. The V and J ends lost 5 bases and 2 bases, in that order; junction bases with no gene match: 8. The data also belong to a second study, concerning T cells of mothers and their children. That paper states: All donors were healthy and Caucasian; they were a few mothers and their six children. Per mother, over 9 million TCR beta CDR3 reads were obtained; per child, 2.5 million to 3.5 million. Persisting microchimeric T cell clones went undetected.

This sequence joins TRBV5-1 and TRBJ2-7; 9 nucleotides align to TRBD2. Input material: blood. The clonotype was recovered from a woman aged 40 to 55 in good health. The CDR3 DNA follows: TGCGCCAGCAGACCCAATAGCGGGAGCACCTACGAGCAGTACTTC. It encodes CASRPNSGSTYEQYF.